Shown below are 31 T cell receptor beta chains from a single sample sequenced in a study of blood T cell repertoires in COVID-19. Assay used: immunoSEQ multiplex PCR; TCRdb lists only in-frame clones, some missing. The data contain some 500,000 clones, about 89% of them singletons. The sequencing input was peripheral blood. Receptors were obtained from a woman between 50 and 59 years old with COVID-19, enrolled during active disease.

CDR3 sequence: CASSSGGQSYNEQFF. In DNA, the CDR3 is TGCGCCAGCAGCTCAGGGGGACAGTCCTACAATGAGCAGTTCTTC. The chain has TRBV5-1 and TRBJ2-1, with 7 nucleotides matching TRBD1. The trim removed 3 bases at V and 1 base at J, leaving 4 bases unmatched. Germline loops: CDR1 SGHRS, CDR2 YFSETQ. This CDR3 has 15 residues.

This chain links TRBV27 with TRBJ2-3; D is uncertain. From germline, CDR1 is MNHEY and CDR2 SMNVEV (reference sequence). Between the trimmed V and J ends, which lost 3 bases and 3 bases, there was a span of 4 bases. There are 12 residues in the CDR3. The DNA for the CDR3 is TGTGCCAGCAGTTTCACTACAGATACGCAGTATTTT. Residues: CASSFTTDTQYF.

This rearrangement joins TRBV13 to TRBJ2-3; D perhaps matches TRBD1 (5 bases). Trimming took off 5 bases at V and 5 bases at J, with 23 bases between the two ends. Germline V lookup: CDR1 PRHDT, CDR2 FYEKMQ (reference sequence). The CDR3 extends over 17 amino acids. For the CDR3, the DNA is TGTGCCAGCAGCCCGGCTGGTTTTGGGGCCTTACAAGATACGCAGTATTTT. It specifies CASSPAGFGALQDTQYF.

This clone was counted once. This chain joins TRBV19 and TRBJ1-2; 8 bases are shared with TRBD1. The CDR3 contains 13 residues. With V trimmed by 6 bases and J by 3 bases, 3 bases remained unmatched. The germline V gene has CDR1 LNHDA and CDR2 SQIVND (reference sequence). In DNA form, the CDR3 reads TGTGCCAGTAGGCCGGACAGGGACTATGGCTACACCTTC. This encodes CASRPDRDYGYTF.

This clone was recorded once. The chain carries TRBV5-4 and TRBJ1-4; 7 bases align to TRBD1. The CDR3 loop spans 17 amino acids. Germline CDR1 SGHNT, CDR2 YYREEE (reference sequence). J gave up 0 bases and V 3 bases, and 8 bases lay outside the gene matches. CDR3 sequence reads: CASSSKLTGATNEKLFF. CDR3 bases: TGTGCCAGCAGCTCAAAGTTAACAGGGGCAACTAATGAAAAACTGTTTTTT.

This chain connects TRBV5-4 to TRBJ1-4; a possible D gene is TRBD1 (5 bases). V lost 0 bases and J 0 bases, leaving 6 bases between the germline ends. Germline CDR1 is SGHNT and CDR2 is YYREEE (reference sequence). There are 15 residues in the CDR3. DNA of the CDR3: TGTGCCAGCAGCTTGGGGGGCCCAACTAATGAAAAACTGTTTTTT. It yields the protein CASSLGGPTNEKLFF.

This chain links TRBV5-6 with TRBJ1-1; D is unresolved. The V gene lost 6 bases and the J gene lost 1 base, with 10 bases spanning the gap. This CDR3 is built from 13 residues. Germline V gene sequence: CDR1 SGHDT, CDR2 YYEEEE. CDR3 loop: CASTHPRNTEAFF. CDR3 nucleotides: TGTGCCAGCACCCACCCGCGGAACACTGAAGCTTTCTTT. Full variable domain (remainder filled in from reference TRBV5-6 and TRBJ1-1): DAGVTQSPTHLIKTRGQQVTLRCSPKSGHDTVSWYQQALGQGPQFIFQYYEEEERQRGNFPDRFSGHQFPNYSSELNVNALLLGDSALYLCASTHPRNTEAFFGQGTRLTVV.

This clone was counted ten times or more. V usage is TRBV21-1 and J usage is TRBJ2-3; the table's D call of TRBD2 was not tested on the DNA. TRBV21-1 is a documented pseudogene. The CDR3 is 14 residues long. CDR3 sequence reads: CASSLSLSTDTQYF. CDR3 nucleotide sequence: TGTGCCAGCAGCTTAAGCCTCAGCACAGATACGCAGTATTTT.

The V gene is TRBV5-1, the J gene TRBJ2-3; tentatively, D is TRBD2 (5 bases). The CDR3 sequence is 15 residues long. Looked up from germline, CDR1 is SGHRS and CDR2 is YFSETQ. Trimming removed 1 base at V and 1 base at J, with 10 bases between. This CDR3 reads CASSLNMRGTDTQYF. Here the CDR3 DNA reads TGCGCCAGCAGCTTGAACATGAGGGGCACAGATACGCAGTATTTT.

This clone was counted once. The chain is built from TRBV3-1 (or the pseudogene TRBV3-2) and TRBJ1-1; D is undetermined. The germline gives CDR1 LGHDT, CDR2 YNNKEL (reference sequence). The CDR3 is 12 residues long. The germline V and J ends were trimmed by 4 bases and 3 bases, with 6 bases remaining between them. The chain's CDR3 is CASSLTDTEAFF. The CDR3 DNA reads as TGTGCCAGCAGCCTTACGGACACTGAAGCTTTCTTT.

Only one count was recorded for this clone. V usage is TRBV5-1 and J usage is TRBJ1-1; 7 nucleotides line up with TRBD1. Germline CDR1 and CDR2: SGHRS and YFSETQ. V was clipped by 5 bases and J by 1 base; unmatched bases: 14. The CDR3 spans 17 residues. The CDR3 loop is CASSSVPDRVKNTEAFF. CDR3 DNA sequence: TGCGCCAGCAGTTCGGTACCCGACAGGGTTAAGAACACTGAAGCTTTCTTT.

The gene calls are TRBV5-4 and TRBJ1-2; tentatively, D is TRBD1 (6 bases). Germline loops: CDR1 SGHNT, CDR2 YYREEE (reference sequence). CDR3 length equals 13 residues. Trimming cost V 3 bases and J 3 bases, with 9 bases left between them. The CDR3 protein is CASSSDRHYGYTF. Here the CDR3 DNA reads TGTGCCAGCAGCTCCGACAGGCACTATGGCTACACCTTC.

CDR3 amino acids: CASSLAPRDEQFF. CDR3 in DNA: TGTGCCAGCAGCTTAGCCCCCCGAGATGAGCAGTTCTTC. The gene calls are TRBV11-3 and TRBJ2-1; no definite D call. There are 13 residues in the CDR3. Germline CDR1 SGHNT, CDR2 YENEEA. Trimming removed 1 base at V and 8 bases at J, with 9 bases between.

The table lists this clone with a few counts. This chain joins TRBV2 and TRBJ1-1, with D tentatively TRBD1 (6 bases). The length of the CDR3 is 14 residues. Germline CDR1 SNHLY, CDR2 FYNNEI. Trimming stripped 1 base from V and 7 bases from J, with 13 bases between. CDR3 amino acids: CASSEGRGNFEAFF. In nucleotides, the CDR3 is TGTGCCAGCAGTGAAGGTAGGGGGAACTTTGAAGCTTTCTTT.

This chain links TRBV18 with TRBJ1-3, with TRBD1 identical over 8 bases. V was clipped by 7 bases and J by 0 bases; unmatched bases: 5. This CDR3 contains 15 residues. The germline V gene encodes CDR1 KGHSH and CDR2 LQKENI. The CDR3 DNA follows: TGTGCCAGCTTCAGGGGGCCGAGCTCTGGAAACACCATATATTTT. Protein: CASFRGPSSGNTIYF.

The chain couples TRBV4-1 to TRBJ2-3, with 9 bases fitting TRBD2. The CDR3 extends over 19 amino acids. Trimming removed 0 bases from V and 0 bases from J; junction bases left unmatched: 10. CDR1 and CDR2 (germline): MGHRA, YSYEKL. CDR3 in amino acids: CASSQDRAGGPNSTDTQYF. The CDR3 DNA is TGCGCCAGCAGCCAAGATAGAGCGGGGGGCCCGAATAGCACAGATACGCAGTATTTT.

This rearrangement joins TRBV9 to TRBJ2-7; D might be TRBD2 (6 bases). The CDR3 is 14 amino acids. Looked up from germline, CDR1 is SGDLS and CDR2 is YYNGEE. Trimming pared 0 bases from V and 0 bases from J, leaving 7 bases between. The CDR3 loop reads CASSVVADSYEQYF. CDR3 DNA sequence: TGTGCCAGCAGCGTAGTAGCGGACTCCTACGAGCAGTACTTC.

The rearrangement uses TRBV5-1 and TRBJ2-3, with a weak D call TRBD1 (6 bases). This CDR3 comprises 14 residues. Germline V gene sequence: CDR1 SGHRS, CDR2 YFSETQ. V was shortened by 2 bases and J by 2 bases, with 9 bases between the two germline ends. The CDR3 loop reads CASSLQGSTDTQYF. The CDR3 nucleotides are TGCGCCAGCAGCTTACAGGGTTCCACAGATACGCAGTATTTT.

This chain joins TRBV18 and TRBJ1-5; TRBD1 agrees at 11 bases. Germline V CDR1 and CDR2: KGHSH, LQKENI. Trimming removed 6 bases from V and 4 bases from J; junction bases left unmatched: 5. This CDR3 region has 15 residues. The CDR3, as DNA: TGTGCCAGCTCTACCGGGACAGGGGGGAATCAGCCCCAGCATTTT. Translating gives CASSTGTGGNQPQHF.

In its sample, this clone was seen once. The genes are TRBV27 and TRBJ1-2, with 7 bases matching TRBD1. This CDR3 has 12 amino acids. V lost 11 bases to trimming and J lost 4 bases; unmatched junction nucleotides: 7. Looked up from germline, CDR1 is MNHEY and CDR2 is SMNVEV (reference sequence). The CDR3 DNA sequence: TGTGCCCAACGGGGGACAGCCTATGGCTACACCTTC. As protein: CAQRGTAYGYTF.

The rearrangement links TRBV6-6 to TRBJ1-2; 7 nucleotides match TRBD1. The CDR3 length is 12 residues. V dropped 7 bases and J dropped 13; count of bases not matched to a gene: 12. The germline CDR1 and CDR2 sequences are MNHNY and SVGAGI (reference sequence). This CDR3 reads CASTEDRFSCTF. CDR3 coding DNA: TGTGCCAGCACCGAGGACAGGTTTTCATGCACCTTC.

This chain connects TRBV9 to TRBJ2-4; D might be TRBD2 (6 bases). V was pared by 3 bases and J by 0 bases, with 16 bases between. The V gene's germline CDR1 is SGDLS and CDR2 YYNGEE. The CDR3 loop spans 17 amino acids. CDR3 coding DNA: TGTGCCAGCAGCGCCGCTGCGGCGGGACTAGCCAAAAACATTCAGTACTTC. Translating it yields CASSAAAAGLAKNIQYF.

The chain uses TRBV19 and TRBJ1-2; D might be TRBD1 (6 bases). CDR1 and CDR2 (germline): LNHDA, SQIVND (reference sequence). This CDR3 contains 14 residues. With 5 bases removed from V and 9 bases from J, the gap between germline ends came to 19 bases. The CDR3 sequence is CASSPRETGGSYTF. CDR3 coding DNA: TGTGCCAGTAGTCCCCGAGAGACAGGTGGAAGCTACACCTTC.

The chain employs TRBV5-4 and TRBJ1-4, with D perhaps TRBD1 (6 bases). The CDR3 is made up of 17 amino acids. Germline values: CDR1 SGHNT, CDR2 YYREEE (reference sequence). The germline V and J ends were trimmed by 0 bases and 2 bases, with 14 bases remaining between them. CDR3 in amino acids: CASSLEGFRGTNEKLFF. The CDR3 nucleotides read TGTGCCAGCAGCTTGGAGGGCTTCAGGGGCACTAATGAAAAACTGTTTTTT.

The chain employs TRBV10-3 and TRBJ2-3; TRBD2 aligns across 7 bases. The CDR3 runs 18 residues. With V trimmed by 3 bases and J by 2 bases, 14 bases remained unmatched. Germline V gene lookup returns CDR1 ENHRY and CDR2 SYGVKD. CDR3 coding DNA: TGTGCCATCAGTGAAAGGGAGGGACGCGAGCGATCCACAGATACGCAGTATTTT. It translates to CAISEREGRERSTDTQYF.

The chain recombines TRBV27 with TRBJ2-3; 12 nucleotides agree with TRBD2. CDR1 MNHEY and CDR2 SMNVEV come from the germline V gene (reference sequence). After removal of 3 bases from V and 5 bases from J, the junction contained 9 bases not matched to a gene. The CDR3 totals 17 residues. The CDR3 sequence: CASSLRLLAGGQDTQYF. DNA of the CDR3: TGTGCCAGCAGTTTGAGGTTGCTAGCGGGGGGGCAAGATACGCAGTATTTT.

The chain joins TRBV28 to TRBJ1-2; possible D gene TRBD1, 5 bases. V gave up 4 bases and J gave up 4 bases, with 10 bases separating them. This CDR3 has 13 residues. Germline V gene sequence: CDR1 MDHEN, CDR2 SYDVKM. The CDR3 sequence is CASSSGHPYGYTF. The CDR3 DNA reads TGTGCCAGCAGTTCTGGACACCCCTATGGCTACACCTTC.

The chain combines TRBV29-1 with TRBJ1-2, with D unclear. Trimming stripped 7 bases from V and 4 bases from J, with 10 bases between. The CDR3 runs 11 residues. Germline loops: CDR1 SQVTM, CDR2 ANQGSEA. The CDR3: CSGGSAYGYTF. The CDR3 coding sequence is TGCAGCGGCGGGTCTGCCTATGGCTACACCTTC.

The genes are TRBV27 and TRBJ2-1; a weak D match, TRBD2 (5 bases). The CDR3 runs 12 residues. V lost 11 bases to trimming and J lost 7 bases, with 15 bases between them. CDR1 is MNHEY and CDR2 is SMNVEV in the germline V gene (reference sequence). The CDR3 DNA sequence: TGTGCCGCGGGTGGTCATATGAATGAGCAGTTCTTC. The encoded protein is CAAGGHMNEQFF.

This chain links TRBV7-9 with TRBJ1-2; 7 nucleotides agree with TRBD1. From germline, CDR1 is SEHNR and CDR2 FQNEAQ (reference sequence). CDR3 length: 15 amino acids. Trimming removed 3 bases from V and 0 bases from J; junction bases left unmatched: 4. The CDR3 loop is CASSLGQNANYGYTF. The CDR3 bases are TGTGCCAGCAGCTTGGGACAGAATGCTAACTATGGCTACACCTTC.

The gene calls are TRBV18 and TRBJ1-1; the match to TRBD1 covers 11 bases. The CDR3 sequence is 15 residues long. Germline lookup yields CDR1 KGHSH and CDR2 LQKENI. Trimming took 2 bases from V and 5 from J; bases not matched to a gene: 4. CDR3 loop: CASSPGTGGSTEAFF. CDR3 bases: TGTGCCAGCTCACCAGGGACAGGGGGGAGTACTGAAGCTTTCTTT. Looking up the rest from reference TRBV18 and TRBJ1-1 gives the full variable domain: NAGVMQNPRHLVRRRGQEARLRCSPMKGHSHVYWYRQLPEEGLKFMVYLQKENIIDESGMPKERFSAEFPKEGPSILRIQQVVRGDSAAYFCASSPGTGGSTEAFFGQGTRLTVV.